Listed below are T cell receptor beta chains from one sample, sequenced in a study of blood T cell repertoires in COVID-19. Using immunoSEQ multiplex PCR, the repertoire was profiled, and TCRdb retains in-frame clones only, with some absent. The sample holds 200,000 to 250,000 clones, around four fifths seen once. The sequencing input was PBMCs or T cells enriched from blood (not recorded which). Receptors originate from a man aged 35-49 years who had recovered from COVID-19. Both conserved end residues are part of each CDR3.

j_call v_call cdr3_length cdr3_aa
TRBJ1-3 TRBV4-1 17 CASSQDPPGTYGNTIYF
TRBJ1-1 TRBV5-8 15 CASSLDRAGGTEAFF
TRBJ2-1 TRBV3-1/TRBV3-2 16 CASSPQWLRGYNEQFF
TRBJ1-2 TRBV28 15 CASSSPSAGRGGYTF
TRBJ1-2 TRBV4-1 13 CASSQERGTGYTF
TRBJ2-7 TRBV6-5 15 CASSYSRISGMEQYF
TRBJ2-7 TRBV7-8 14 CASSPRTGQGEQYF
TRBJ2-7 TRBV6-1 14 CASSEQGGWSEQYF
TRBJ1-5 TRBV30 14 CAWNLGGAGQPQHF
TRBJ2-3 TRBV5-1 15 CASSPFPGEIDTQYF
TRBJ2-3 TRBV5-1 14 CASSFGETTDTQYF
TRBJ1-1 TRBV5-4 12 CASSKLPGGAFF
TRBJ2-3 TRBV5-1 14 CASSLRTTVDTQYF
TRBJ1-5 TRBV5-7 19 CASSWRGRRSYDSNQPQHF
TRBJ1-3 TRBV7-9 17 CASSYRVGHTSGNTIYF
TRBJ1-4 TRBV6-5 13 CASSYGENEKLFF
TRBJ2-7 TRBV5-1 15 CASSLGGANSYEQYF
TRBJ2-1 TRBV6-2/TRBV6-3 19 CASSKSNKGGVPRDNEQFF
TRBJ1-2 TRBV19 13 CASGGTGYGGYTF
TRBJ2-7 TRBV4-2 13 CASSQETGYEQYF
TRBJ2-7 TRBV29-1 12 CSVAHRGDRPYF
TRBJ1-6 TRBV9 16 CASSVNGQGANSPLHF
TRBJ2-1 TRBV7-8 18 CASSTGLAGVMLYNEQFF
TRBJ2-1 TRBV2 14 CASRDRGVYNEQFF
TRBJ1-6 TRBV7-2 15 CASSPGQANNSPLHF
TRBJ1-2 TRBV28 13 CASSAAGDYGYTF
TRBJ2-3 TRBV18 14 CASSSRDFTDTQYF
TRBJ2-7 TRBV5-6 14 CASSSLRGTYEQYF
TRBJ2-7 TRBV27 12 CASSRGGVEQYF
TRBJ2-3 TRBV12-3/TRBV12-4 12 CASKGGTDTQYF
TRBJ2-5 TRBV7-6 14 CASSRRAGKETQYF
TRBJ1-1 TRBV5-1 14 CASSPQGGNTEAFF
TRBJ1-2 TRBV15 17 CATSRVGGQGFPLGYTF
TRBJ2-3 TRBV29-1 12 CSAFPQVDTQYF
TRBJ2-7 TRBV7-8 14 CASSLHGDYYEQYF
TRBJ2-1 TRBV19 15 CASSLGLAGGHEQFF
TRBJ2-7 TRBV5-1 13 CASRSGQAYEQYF
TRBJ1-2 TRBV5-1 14 CASSSDRPNYGYTF
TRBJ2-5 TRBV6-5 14 CASSRGQAQETQYF
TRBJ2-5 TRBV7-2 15 CASRLAGGDGETQYF
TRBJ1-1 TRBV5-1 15 CATSQGQLKNTEAFF
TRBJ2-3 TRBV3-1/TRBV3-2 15 CASSQLAGTTDTQYF
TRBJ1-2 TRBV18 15 CASSDRLGEFYGYTF
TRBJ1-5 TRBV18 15 CASSPLGQGDQPQHF
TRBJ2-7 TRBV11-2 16 CASSPVRGFLAYEQYF
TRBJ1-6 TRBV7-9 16 CASSLTGTGGNSPLHF
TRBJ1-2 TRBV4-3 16 CASSHVTGYANYGYTF
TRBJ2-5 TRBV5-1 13 CASSGPSAETQYF
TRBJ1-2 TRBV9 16 CASSVATGRFNYGYTF
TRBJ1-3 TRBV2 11 CASRRLETIYF
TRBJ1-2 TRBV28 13 CASSLQQGPGYTF
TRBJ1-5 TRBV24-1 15 CATSAGTGVHQPQHF
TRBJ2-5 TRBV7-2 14 CASSSGTGKETQYF
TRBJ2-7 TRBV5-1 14 CASRVSGAAYEQYF
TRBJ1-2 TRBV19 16 CASSSDRGLSHRGYTF